The 2 T cell receptor beta chains given below trace back to one sample, sequenced in a study of T cell responses to AZD1222 COVID-19 vaccine. Produced via immunoSEQ multiplex PCR; TCRdb's table is partial and in-frame only. The data show some 180,000 clones, more than 80% seen once. The sequenced sample was peripheral blood, obtained on day 0 of AZD1222 vaccination. Every receptor here comes from an adult in good health.

CDR3 bases: TGTGCCAGCAGCTTAGTAGACAGGGGGGAGTCACCCCTCCACTTT. Amino acid sequence: CASSLVDRGESPLHF. The chain combines TRBV7-6 with TRBJ1-6, with 9 bases aligning to TRBD1. V trimming: 1 base; J trimming: 10 bases; junction bases outside the gene matches: 5. In germline, CDR1 is SGHVS, CDR2 FNYEAQ. There are 15 residues in the CDR3.

This rearrangement joins TRBV28 to TRBJ2-5; D is tentatively TRBD1 or TRBD2 (6 bases each). Germline V CDR1 and CDR2: MDHEN, SYDVKM. CDR3 length equals 15 residues. Trimming shortened V by 6 bases and J by 5 bases, and 19 bases separated the two germline ends. The CDR3 bases are TGTGCCAGCAGCTGGGACAATGGGGGGATGGAGACCCAGTACTTC. Its translation is CASSWDNGGMETQYF.